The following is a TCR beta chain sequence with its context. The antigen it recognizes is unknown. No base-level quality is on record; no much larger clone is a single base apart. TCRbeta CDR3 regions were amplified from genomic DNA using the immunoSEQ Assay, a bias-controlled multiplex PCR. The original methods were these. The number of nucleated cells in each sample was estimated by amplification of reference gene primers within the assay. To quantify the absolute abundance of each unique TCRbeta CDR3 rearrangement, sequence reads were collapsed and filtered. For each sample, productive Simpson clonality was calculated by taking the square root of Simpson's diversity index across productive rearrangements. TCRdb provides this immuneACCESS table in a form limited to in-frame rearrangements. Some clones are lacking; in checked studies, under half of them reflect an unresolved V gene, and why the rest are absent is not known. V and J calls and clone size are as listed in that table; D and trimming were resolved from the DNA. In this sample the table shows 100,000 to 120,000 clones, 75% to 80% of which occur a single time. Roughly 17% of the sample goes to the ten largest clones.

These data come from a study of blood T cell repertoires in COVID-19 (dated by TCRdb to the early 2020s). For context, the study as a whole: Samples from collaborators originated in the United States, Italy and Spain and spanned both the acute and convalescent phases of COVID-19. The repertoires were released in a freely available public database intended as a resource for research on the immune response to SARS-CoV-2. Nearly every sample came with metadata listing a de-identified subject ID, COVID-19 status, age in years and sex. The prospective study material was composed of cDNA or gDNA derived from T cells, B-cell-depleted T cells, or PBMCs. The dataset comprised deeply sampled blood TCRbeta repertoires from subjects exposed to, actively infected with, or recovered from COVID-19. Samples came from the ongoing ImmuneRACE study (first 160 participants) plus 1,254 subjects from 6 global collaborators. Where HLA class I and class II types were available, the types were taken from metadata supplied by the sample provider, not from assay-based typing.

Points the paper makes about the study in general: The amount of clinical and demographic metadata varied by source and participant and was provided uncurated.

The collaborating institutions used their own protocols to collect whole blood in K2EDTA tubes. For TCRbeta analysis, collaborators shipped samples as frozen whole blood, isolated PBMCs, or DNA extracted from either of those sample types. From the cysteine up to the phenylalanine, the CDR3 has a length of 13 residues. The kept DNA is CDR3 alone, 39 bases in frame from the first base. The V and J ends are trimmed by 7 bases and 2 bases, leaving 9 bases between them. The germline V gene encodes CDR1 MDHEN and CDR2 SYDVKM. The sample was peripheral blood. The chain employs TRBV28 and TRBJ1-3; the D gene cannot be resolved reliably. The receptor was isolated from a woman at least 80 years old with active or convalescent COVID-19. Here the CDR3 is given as CASIRVPGNTIYF. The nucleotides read TGTGCCAGCATACGGGTTCCTGGAAACACCATATATTTT. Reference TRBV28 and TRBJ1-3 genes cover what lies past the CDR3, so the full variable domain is DVKVTQSSRYLVKRTGEKVFLECVQDMDHENMFWYRQDPGLGLRLIYFSYDVKMKEKGDIPEGYSVSREKKERFSLILESASTNQTSMYLCASIRVPGNTIYFGEGSWLTVV.